There are a few counts of the clone carrying this TCR beta chain. Other DNA sequences in the sample encode the same CDR3. The data belong to a study of blood T cell repertoires in COVID-19. Study-level background: Samples of COVID-19 (acute and convalescent) were obtained from the United States, Italy and Spain. PBMCs, B-cell-depleted T cells, or T cells provided the cDNA or gDNA that made up the material.

As handled by the study authors: The authors estimated nucleated cell counts from reference gene primer amplification. The method was immunoSEQ multiplex PCR; TCRdb's version includes in-frame clones alone and lacks a portion of them. For V, J and clone size, that table is used; D and trimming come from the DNA. The sample records fewer than 250,000 clones, less than 90% being singletons. This CDR3 region has 15 residues. The trim removed 4 bases at V and 2 bases at J, leaving 4 bases unmatched. CDR1 is SGHRS, CDR2 YFSETQ, per germline. The sequence came from a human donor in a cohort sampled during active COVID-19. The V gene is TRBV5-1, the J gene TRBJ2-2; 8 bases agree with TRBD1. Sequencing was carried out using peripheral blood. The CDR3 reads CASSLTGENTGELFF. CDR3 nucleotides: TGCGCCAGCAGCCTGACAGGGGAAAACACCGGGGAGCTGTTTTTT. The variable domain in full, completed from reference TRBV5-1 and TRBJ2-2, reads KAGVTQTPRYLIKTRGQQVTLSCSPISGHRSVSWYQQTPGQGLQFLFEYFSETQRNKGNFPGRFSGRQFSNSRSEMNVSTLELGDSALYLCASSLTGENTGELFFGEGSRLTVL.